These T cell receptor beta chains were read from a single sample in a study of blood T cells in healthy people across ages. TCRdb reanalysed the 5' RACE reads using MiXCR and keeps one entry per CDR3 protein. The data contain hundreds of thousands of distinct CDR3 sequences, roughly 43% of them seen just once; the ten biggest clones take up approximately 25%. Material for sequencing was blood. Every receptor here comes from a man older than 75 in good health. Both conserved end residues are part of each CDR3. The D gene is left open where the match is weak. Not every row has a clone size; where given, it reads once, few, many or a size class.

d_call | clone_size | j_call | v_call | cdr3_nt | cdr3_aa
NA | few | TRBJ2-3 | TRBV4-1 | TGCGCCAGCAGCCAAGTGCTACGTCGAGAAGATACGCAGTATTTT | CASSQVLRREDTQYF
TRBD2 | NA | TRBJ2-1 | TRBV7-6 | TGTGCCAGCAAAATTGGGGCGGGGGGGCGATCGCGGAATGAGCAGTTCTTC | CASKIGAGGRSRNEQFF
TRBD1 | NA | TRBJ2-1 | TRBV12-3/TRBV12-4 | TGTGCCAGCAGTTCATACCGGGACAGGGTCGATGAGCAGTTCTTC | CASSSYRDRVDEQFF
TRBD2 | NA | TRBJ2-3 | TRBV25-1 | TGTGCCAGCAGTGGAAGACTAGCGGCCACAGATACGCAGTATTTT | CASSGRLAATDTQYF
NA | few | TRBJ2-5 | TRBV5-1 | TGCGCCAGCAGCTTGGATGGCAGAGAAGAGACCCAGTACTTC | CASSLDGREETQYF
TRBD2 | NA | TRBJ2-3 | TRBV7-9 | TGTGCCAGCAGCTTAGTTCCAGGGAGGGCAGATACGCAGTATTTT | CASSLVPGRADTQYF
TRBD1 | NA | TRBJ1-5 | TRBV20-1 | TGCAGTGCTAGACAACAGGGGAGTCAGCCCCAGCATTTT | CSARQQGSQPQHF
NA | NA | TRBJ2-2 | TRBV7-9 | TGTGCCAGCAGCTTAGAGTTTTCGGGGCGATCGAACACCGGGGAGCTGTTTTTT | CASSLEFSGRSNTGELFF
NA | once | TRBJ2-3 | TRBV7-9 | TGTGCCAGCAGCTTAGCGGTCGACCCGACAGATACGCAGTATTTT | CASSLAVDPTDTQYF
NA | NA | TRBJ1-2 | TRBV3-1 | TGTGCCAGCAGCCAAACCCCGAGTCGGGGCATCTATGGCTACACCTTC | CASSQTPSRGIYGYTF
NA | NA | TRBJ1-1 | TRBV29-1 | TGCAGCGCGGGTCCATGGCACGGGAACACTGAAGCTTTCTTT | CSAGPWHGNTEAFF
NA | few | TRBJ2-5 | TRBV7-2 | TGTGCCAGCAGCTTAACCCACGCGGCAGCGGAGACCCAGTACTTC | CASSLTHAAAETQYF
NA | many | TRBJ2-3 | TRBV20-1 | TGCAGTGCTAGGGGGTGGTTTAGCACAGATACGCAGTATTTT | CSARGWFSTDTQYF
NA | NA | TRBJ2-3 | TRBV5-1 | TGCGCCAGCAGCTTGGTGGCTCAGGACACAGATACGCAGTATTTT | CASSLVAQDTDTQYF
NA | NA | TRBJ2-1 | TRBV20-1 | TGCAGTGGGAGACTACGCTATTCCGAGCAGTTCTTC | CSGRLRYSEQFF
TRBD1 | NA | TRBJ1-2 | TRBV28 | TGTGCCAGCAGTTTACCCGGGACAGGGGTTATGGGCTATGGCTACACCTTC | CASSLPGTGVMGYGYTF
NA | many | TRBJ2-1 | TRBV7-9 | TGTGCCAGCAGCGGGGGGACCCAGAAACCCTACAATGAGCAGTTCTTC | CASSGGTQKPYNEQFF
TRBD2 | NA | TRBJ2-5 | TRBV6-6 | TGTGTCAGCAGTGGGGAGGGAGAGACCCGGTACTTC | CVSSGEGETRYF
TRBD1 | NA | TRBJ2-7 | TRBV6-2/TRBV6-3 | TGTGCCAGCAGTTACTGGACAGGGGATCACGAGCAGTACTTC | CASSYWTGDHEQYF
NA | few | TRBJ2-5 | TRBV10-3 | TGTGCCATCGGTTCAGGGGTCGAGACCCAGTACTTC | CAIGSGVETQYF
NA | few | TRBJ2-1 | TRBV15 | TGTGCCACCAGCAGAGATGTATCCGGCGGTGAGCAGTTCTTC | CATSRDVSGGEQFF
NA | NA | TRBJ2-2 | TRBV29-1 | TGCAGCGCCCCGCCGCCGGGGGCGAACACCGGGGAGCTGTTTTTT | CSAPPPGANTGELFF
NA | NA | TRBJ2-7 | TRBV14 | TGTGCCAGCAGCCAAAACCCAGGGACCCTCTACGAGCAGTACTTC | CASSQNPGTLYEQYF
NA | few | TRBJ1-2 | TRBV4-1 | TGCGCCAGCAGCCAAGCCCCCCGGGCGTCGGGCTATGGCTACACCTTC | CASSQAPRASGYGYTF
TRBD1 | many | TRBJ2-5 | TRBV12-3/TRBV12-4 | TGTGCCAGCAGCCCGGGACAGAGAGACCAAGAGACCCAGTACTTC | CASSPGQRDQETQYF
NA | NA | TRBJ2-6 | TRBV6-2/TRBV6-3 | TGTGCCAGCAGTCTACAGGGCCATAGCTCTGGGGCCAACGTCCTGACTTTC | CASSLQGHSSGANVLTF
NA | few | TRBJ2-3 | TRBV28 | TGTGCCAGCAGTCCCACCTATTATGGGACAGATACGCAGTATTTT | CASSPTYYGTDTQYF
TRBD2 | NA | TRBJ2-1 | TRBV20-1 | TGCAGTGCTAGGCCCAGCGGGAGGCCCAATGAGCAGTTCTTC | CSARPSGRPNEQFF
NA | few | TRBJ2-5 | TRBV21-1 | TGTGCCAGCAGAGGGGGAGGCGCTTCTCAAGAGACCCAGTACTTC | CASRGGGASQETQYF
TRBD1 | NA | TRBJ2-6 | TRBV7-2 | TGTGCCGGCAGCTCCCGGACAGGGCTTACTGGGGCCAACGTCCTGACTTTC | CAGSSRTGLTGANVLTF
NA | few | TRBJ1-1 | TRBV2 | TGTGCCAGCAGTGAAGTCGTGAACACTGAAGCTTTCTTT | CASSEVVNTEAFF
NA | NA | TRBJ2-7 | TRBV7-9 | TGTGCCAGCAGCCACCCCGTCGGGGCGGGTCGTTCCTACAATGAGCAGTACTTC | CASSHPVGAGRSYNEQYF
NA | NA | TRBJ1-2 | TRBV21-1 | TGTGCCAGCAATCCGCATGGCTACACCTTC | CASNPHGYTF
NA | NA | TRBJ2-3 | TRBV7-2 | TGTGCCAGCAGCTTAGCCCGCCGCGGCCCGCTGCAGTATTTT | CASSLARRGPLQYF
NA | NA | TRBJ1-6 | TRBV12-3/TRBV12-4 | TGTGCCAGCAGTTTGATGGAGGGTTCACCCCTCCACTTT | CASSLMEGSPLHF
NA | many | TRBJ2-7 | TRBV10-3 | TGTGCCATCAGTGACTACACCGGTCTCGGCGAGCAGTACTTC | CAISDYTGLGEQYF
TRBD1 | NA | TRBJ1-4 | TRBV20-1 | TGCAGTGCTAGTTACGGGAGGGGGCAGGGAGAAAAACTGTTTTTT | CSASYGRGQGEKLFF
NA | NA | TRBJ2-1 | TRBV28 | TGTGCCAGCAGTTTAAGCATTGAAAGGCAGTTCTTC | CASSLSIERQFF
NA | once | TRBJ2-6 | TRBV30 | TGTGCCTGGAGTCGAATCGGGACTCCGGTCTCTGGGGCCAACGTCCTGACTTTC | CAWSRIGTPVSGANVLTF
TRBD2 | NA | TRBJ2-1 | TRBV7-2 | TGTGCCAGCAGCTCTCTAGCGGGAGAAGTGTGGGATGAGCAGTTCTTC | CASSSLAGEVWDEQFF
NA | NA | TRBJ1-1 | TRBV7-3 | TGTGCCAGCAGGTTGGTGACAGCGATGAACACTGAAGCTTTCTTT | CASRLVTAMNTEAFF
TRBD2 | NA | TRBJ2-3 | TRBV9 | TGTGCCAGCAGCGTAGGAAGTACTAGCGGGGAGAAAAGGCAGTATTTT | CASSVGSTSGEKRQYF
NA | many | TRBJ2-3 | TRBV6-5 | TGTGCCAGCAGTTCACGACAGGTTTCTAGCACAGATACGCAGTATTTT | CASSSRQVSSTDTQYF
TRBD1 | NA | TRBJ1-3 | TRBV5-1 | TGCGCCAGCAGCTCTGCCCCAGGGGGCTCTGGAAACACCATATATTTT | CASSSAPGGSGNTIYF
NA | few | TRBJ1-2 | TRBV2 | TGTGCCAGCAGTGGACAGCCCCCAACCCACTATGGCTACACCTTC | CASSGQPPTHYGYTF
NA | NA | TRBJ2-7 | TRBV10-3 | TGTGCCATCAGGAAAGGGGGAACCTCCGACGAGCAGTACTTC | CAIRKGGTSDEQYF
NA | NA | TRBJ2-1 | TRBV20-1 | TGCAGTGCTATCCTCCTCCGGGACCTAAACAATGAGCAGTTCTTC | CSAILLRDLNNEQFF
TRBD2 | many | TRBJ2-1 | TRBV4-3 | TGCGCCAGCAGCCAGGTGACTAGCGGGAGAGGAGAGCAGTTCTTC | CASSQVTSGRGEQFF
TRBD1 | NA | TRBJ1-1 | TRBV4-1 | TGCGCCAGCAGCCAAGGGACAGGCGACAACACTGAAGCTTTCTTT | CASSQGTGDNTEAFF
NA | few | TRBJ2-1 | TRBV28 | TGTGCCAGCAGCCTAGGGGGGAGGAGCTCCTACAATGAGCAGTTCTTC | CASSLGGRSSYNEQFF
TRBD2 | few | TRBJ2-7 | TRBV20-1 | TGCAGTGCTTATCCCGGACTAGCGGGAGTTTCCTACGAGCAGTACTTC | CSAYPGLAGVSYEQYF
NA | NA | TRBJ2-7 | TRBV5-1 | TGCGCCAGCAGCTTGGCAGGGGAGGACGACGAGCAGTACTTC | CASSLAGEDDEQYF
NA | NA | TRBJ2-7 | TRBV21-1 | TGTGCCAGCAGCAAAGACCGACTGCCTCTAGCGGGAGGCCCCTACGAGCAGTACTTC | CASSKDRLPLAGGPYEQYF
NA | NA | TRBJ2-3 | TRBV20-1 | TGCAGTGGGCGGGACACCCGCACAGATACGCAGTATTTT | CSGRDTRTDTQYF
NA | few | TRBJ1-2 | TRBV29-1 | TGCAGCGCCGAGAGGGCCCATGGCTACACCTTC | CSAERAHGYTF
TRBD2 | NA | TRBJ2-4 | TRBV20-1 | TGCAGTGCGATCCCCGGGACTAGCGTAGACAAAAACATTCAGTACTTC | CSAIPGTSVDKNIQYF
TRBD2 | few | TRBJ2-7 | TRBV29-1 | TGCAGCGTTGGTAGCGGGACCAACGAGCAGTACTTC | CSVGSGTNEQYF
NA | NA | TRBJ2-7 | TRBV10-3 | TGTGCCGACTGGATGGGTCCCTCCTACGAGCAGTACTTC | CADWMGPSYEQYF
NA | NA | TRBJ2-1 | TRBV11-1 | TGTGCCAGCAGCCCTGAGGGGGGGCCGGGATACAATGAGCAGTTCTTC | CASSPEGGPGYNEQFF
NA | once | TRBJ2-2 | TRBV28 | TGTGCCAGCAGTTCCCCCGGGACCCTGAACACCGGGGAGCTGTTTTTT | CASSSPGTLNTGELFF